A selection of T cell receptor beta chains follows, all from one sample in a study of Graves' ophthalmopathy and Graves' hyperthyroidism. TCRdb ran MiXCR on the multiplex PCR reads and lists one entry per CDR3 protein. The sample carries approximately 480,000 distinct CDR3 sequences, 13% to 15% recorded once. Sequenced input: blood. Every receptor here comes from a woman aged 25 to 45 with Graves' ophthalmopathy. Each CDR3 is given with its conserved first and last residue. A D gene is named only where the DNA matches it firmly. Only part of the rows carry a size: once, few, many, or a class if the clone is expanded.

abundance	d_gene	v_gene	j_gene	CDR3aa	CDR3nt
many	TRBD2	TRBV6-5	TRBJ2-5	CASSYSRLAGGTQYF	TGTGCCAGCAGTTATTCCAGATTAGCGGGAGGGACCCAGTACTTC
NA	NA	TRBV28	TRBJ2-7	CASSLLAREQYF	TGTGCCAGCAGTCTCCTAGCGCGGGAGCAGTACTTC
NA	TRBD2	TRBV24-1	TRBJ2-7	CATSDGTSGGRPYEQYF	TGTGCCACCAGTGATGGGACTAGCGGGGGCCGACCCTACGAGCAGTACTTC
many	TRBD1	TRBV3-1	TRBJ1-1	CASSHPGQGRKEAFF	TGTGCCAGCAGCCATCCGGGACAGGGGCGAAAGGAAGCTTTCTTT
many	TRBD1	TRBV6-5	TRBJ2-7	CASSLNRGQLYEQYF	TGTGCCAGCAGCTTAAACAGGGGGCAGCTTTACGAGCAGTACTTC
many	NA	TRBV2	TRBJ1-1	CASTIGGWTEAFF	TGTGCCAGCACCATAGGGGGTTGGACTGAAGCTTTCTTT
many	NA	TRBV7-6	TRBJ1-3	CASSFDSLSGNTIYF	TGTGCCAGCAGCTTCGACAGCCTCTCTGGAAACACCATATATTTT
NA	NA	TRBV7-2	TRBJ2-4	CASSLGTGTINIQYF	TGTGCCAGCAGCTTAGGGACCGGGACGATAAACATTCAGTACTTC
many	NA	TRBV6-1	TRBJ2-7	CASARDWDEYEQYF	TGTGCCAGCGCGAGGGACTGGGATGAGTACGAGCAGTACTTC
NA	NA	TRBV7-2	TRBJ2-5	CASSLDLKTQYF	TGTGCCAGCAGCTTAGATCTGAAGACCCAGTACTTC
many	TRBD2	TRBV6-1	TRBJ2-7	CASQTSGRHEQYF	TGTGCCAGTCAGACTAGCGGGAGGCACGAGCAGTACTTC
many	NA	TRBV6-5	TRBJ1-2	CASSYSPEGSYGYTF	TGTGCCAGCAGTTACTCTCCGGAGGGGAGTTATGGCTACACCTTC